A selection of T cell receptor beta chains follows, all from one sample in a study of beta chain features in type 1 diabetes. Using immunoSEQ multiplex PCR, the repertoire was profiled, and TCRdb retains in-frame clones only, with some absent. The sample includes under 250,000 clones, around an eighth of them seen just once. Sequencing used naive CD4+ T cells from blood. The receptors here all came from a woman aged 40 to 55 in good health. CDR3s include the opening cysteine and the closing phenylalanine or tryptophan. A D gene is named only where the DNA matches it firmly. Clone size is given for some rows only: seen once, a few or many times, or a class if the clone is expanded.

J gene,clone size,CDR3 length,D gene,V gene,CDR3 DNA,CDR3 protein
TRBJ2-7,few,14,TRBD1,TRBV18,TGTGCCAGCTCACGGGTGGGACAGGCCTACGAGCAGTACTTC,CASSRVGQAYEQYF
TRBJ2-7,few,16,-,TRBV5-1,TGCGCCAGCAGCTTTTCCCCAACAGGGTTGAGCGACGAGCAGTACTTC,CASSFSPTGLSDEQYF
TRBJ1-2,-,13,-,TRBV6-6,TGTGCCAGCAGTAGCAGGGCGGGGGATGGCTACACCTTC,CASSSRAGDGYTF
TRBJ1-2,-,16,TRBD1,TRBV6-5,TGTGCCAGCAGTTACCCACCGAGGACAGGGGGGTATGGCTACACCTTC,CASSYPPRTGGYGYTF
TRBJ2-5,few,13,TRBD1,TRBV7-2,TGTGCCAGCACCGGGAGGGACAGGGGGGCGAAGTACTTC,CASTGRDRGAKYF
TRBJ2-1,-,14,-,TRBV18,TGTGCCAGCTCACCCAACCGGGACTACAATGAGCAGTTCTTC,CASSPNRDYNEQFF
TRBJ1-1,-,15,-,TRBV6-5,TGTGCCAGCAGTTACTCCGCGGCTATGAACACTGAAGCTTTCTTT,CASSYSAAMNTEAFF
TRBJ1-3,-,16,-,TRBV9,TGTGCCAGCAGCGTAGTCGCATGGAGCCCTGGAAACACCATATATTTT,CASSVVAWSPGNTIYF
TRBJ1-1,-,11,-,TRBV10-2,TGCGCCAGCGGTGACCGCACTGAAGCTTTCTTT,CASGDRTEAFF
TRBJ1-1,-,14,-,TRBV11-2,TGTGCCAGCAGGGGGCTACTAAGGGGCACTGAAGCTTTCTTT,CASRGLLRGTEAFF
TRBJ2-2,-,16,-,TRBV19,TGTGCCAGTACCCGACGAATAACAGAGAACACCGGGGAGCTGTTTTTT,CASTRRITENTGELFF
TRBJ2-1,few,15,TRBD2,TRBV5-1,TGCGCCAGCAGCGCTAGCGGGGGCTCCTACAATGAGCAGTTCTTC,CASSASGGSYNEQFF
TRBJ2-7,few,13,-,TRBV19,TGTGCCAGTAGTAGCGGGCAACGCTGGGAGCAGTACTTC,CASSSGQRWEQYF
TRBJ2-3,few,13,TRBD1,TRBV6-5,TGTGCCAGCAAACCCACAGGGGTGGGTACGCAGTATTTT,CASKPTGVGTQYF
TRBJ1-2,few,15,-,TRBV19,TGTGCCAGTAGTCCGGGCAGGGGCCGTGACTATGGCTACACCTTC,CASSPGRGRDYGYTF
TRBJ2-7,few,17,-,TRBV4-1,TGCGCCAGCAGCCAAGTCCCCCCGGGGGGCCGCTCCTACGAGCAGTACTTC,CASSQVPPGGRSYEQYF
TRBJ2-1,few,13,-,TRBV13,TGTGCCAGCAGCGGGCGAAAGGTGAATGAGCAGTTCTTC,CASSGRKVNEQFF
TRBJ2-1,-,17,TRBD2,TRBV4-2,TGTGCCAGCAGCCAAGACCGGACTAGCGGGGTTTACAATGAGCAGTTCTTC,CASSQDRTSGVYNEQFF
TRBJ1-5,few,16,-,TRBV4-3,TGCGCCAGCAGCCCGCGAAGTGGGCAGGGGCATCAGCCCCAGCATTTT,CASSPRSGQGHQPQHF
TRBJ2-1,few,16,-,TRBV7-9,TGTGCCAGCAGCTTAGGTGGCAGGGGACCGGGGAATGAGCAGTTCTTC,CASSLGGRGPGNEQFF
TRBJ1-3,few,19,-,TRBV5-1,TGCGCCAGCAGCTTGCCCAACGATACTGCAGGCTACTCTGGAAACACCATATATTTT,CASSLPNDTAGYSGNTIYF
TRBJ2-3,many,14,TRBD1,TRBV29-1,TGCAGCGTTGGTGGGACAGGGAGCACAGATACGCAGTATTTT,CSVGGTGSTDTQYF
TRBJ2-2,-,15,-,TRBV5-1,TGCGCCAGCAGCTTGTCAGGGATGACCACCGGGGAGCTGTTTTTT,CASSLSGMTTGELFF
TRBJ1-2,-,15,TRBD1,TRBV5-1,TGCGCCAGCAGCTTGGAAACAGGGGGTAACTATGGCTACACCTTC,CASSLETGGNYGYTF